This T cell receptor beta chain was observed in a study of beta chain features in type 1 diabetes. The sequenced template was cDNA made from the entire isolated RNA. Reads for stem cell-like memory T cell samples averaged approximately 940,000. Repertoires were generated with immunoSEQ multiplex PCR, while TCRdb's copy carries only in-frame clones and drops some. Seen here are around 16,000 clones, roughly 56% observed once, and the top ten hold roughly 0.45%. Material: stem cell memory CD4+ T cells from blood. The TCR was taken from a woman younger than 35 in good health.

The CDR3 nucleotides are TGTGCCAGTACCTCCTCCTCGGGTTCCGGGGCCAACGTCCTGACTTTC. It yields the protein CASTSSSGSGANVLTF. V is TRBV19 and J is TRBJ2-6, with no clear D. With 7 bases removed from V and 4 bases from J, the gap between germline ends came to 17 bases. The CDR3 extends over 16 amino acids. Germline V CDR1 and CDR2: LNHDA, SQIVND (reference sequence).